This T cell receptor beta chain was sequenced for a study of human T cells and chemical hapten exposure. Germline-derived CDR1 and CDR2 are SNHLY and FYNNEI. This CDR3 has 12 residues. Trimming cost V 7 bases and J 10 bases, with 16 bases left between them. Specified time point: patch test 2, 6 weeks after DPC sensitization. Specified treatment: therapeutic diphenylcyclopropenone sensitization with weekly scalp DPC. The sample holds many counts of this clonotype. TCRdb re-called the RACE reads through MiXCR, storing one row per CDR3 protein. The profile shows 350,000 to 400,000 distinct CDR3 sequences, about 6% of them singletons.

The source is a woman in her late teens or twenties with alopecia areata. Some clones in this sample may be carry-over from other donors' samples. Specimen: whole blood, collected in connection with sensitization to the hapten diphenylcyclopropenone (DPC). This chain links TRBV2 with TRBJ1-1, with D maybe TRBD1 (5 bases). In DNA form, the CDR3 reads TGTGCCAGCACTACGATGGGGGAAGGAGCTTTCTTT. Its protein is CASTTMGEGAFF.